This T cell receptor (beta chain) was sequenced during a study of OX40 agonist ivuxolimab in advanced cancers. On the study more broadly: It was permissible to have had prior anti-PD-1, anti-PD-L1 or anti-CTLA-4 therapy, and about 40% had some.

Repertoires were generated with immunoSEQ multiplex PCR, while TCRdb's copy carries only in-frame clones and drops some. The sample lists fewer than 95,000 clones, about 93% seen once, with under 0.95% in the top ten. The CDR3 has 16 amino acids. CDR1 is LNHNV, CDR2 YYDKDF, per germline (reference sequence). The V segment lost 0 bases and the J segment 2 bases; nucleotides outside the gene matches: 5. Study outcomes and limitations: Partial responders treated at 0.1-3.0 mg/kg exhibited clonal expansion among the lowest measured. At 0.1 to 3.0 mg/kg, CD4+ and CD8+ blood T cells expanded clonally by week 6.

As to this clone: The antigen is unknown.

Any history of autoimmune disease or systemic immunosuppression disqualified patients. The sequence derives from an adult with an advanced solid tumor such as melanoma, head and neck, liver or kidney cancer. The sample consisted of CD4+ or CD8+ T cells sorted from blood, taken in a trial of the OX40 agonist ivuxolimab. V is TRBV15 and J is TRBJ2-7; TRBD2 aligns across 9 bases. In DNA, the CDR3 is TGTGCCACCAGCAGAGATGGACTAGCGACAGCCTACGAGCAGTACTTC. Encoded protein: CATSRDGLATAYEQYF.